This T cell receptor (beta chain) was captured in a study of T cell responses to AZD1222 COVID-19 vaccine. The germline gives CDR1 SGHNT, CDR2 YYREEE (reference sequence). V dropped 4 bases and J dropped 6; count of bases not matched to a gene: 8. The CDR3 extends over 15 amino acids. Timing groups of about 4 and about 12 weeks for second doses were pooled. About this clone itself: Its target is unknown.

Whole-study findings and limits: Spike-specific TCR repertoires showed rising breadth and depth after two AZD1222 doses.

TCRdb's table, derived via immunoSEQ multiplex PCR, lists solely in-frame clones and lacks some. The sample carries over 95,000 clones, roughly nine tenths recorded once. J is TRBJ2-4 and V is TRBV5-4; 9 positions agree with TRBD1. The sample here was peripheral blood, taken 28 days after the second AZD1222 dose. The source is an adult who received the AZD1222 COVID-19 vaccine. CDR3 coding DNA: TGTGCCAGCAGCGCGGAGGCGGGACAGGGAAACATTCAGTACTTC. Translating gives CASSAEAGQGNIQYF. The complete variable domain, with remaining parts taken from reference TRBV5-4 and TRBJ2-4, reads ETGVTQSPTHLIKTRGQQVTLRCSSQSGHNTVSWYQQALGQGPQFIFQYYREEENGRGNFPPRFSGLQFPNYSSELNVNALELDDSALYLCASSAEAGQGNIQYFGAGTRLSVL.